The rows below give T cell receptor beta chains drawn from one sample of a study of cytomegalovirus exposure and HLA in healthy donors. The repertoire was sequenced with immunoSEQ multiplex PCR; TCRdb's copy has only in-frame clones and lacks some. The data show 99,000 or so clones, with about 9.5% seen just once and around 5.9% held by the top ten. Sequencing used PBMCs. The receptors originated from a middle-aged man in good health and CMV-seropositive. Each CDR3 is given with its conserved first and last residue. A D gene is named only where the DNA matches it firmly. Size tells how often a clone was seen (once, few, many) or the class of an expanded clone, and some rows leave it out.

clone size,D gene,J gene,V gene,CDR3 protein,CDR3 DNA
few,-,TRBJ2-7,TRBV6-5,CASSNPGGLGEQYF,TGTGCCAGCAGTAACCCGGGGGGCCTGGGCGAGCAGTACTTC
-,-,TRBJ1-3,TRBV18,CASSSGTQENTIYF,TGTGCCAGCTCGTCCGGGACTCAAGAAAACACCATATATTTT
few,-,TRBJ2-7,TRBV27,CASSLDWRQYF,TGTGCCAGCAGTTTGGATTGGAGGCAGTACTTC
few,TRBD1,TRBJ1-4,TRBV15,CATSRLRDSDEKLFF,TGTGCCACCAGCAGACTCCGGGACAGTGACGAAAAACTGTTTTTT
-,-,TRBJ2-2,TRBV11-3,CASRLLTTTGELFF,TGTGCCAGCAGGTTATTAACAACCACCGGGGAGCTGTTTTTT
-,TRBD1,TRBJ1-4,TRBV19,CASTDRGRGLFF,TGTGCCAGTACGGACAGGGGGCGCGGACTGTTTTTT
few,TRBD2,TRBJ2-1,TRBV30,CAWSRRLAAVSSYNEQFF,TGTGCCTGGAGTCGGAGACTAGCGGCTGTTAGCTCCTACAATGAGCAGTTCTTC
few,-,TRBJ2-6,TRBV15,CAARGIPGANVLTF,TGTGCCGCACGAGGGATTCCTGGGGCCAACGTCCTGACTTTC
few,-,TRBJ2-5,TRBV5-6,CASSFRVGETQYF,TGTGCCAGCAGCTTCAGGGTGGGGGAGACCCAGTACTTC
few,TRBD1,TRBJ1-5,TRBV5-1,CASSLGTVPDQPQHF,TGCGCCAGCAGCTTAGGGACAGTTCCAGATCAGCCCCAGCATTTT
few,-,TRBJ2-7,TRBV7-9,CASSQLGGVAYEQYF,TGTGCCAGCAGCCAACTAGGAGGGGTAGCCTACGAGCAGTACTTC